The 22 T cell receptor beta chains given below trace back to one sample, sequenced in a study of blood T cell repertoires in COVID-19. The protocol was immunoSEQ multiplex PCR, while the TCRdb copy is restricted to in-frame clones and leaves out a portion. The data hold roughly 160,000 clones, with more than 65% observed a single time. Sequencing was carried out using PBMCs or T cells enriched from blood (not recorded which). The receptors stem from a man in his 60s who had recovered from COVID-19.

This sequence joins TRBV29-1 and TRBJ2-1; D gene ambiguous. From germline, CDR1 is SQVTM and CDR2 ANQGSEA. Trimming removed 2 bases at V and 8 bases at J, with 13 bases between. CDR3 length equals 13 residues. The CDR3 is CSVEWQRKYEQFF. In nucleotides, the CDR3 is TGCAGCGTTGAATGGCAGCGCAAGTATGAGCAGTTCTTC.

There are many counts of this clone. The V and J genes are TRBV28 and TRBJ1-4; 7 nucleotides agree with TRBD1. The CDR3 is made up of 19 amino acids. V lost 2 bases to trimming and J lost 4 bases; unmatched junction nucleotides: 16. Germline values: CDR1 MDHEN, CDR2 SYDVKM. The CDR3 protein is CASSLHRGSLLDNNEKLFF. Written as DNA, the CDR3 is TGTGCCAGCAGTTTACACAGGGGCTCCCTGTTGGATAATAATGAAAAACTGTTTTTT.

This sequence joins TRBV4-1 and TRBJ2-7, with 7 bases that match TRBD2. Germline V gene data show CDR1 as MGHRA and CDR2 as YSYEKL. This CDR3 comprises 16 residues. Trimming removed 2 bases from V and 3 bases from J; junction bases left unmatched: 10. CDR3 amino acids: CASSQLRTRNIYEQYF. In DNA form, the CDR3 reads TGCGCCAGCAGCCAACTCAGGACTAGGAATATCTACGAGCAGTACTTC.

The CDR3 nucleotides are TGTGCCAGCAGCCGTGACAGGGGCCGCGGAGGTCAGCCCCAGCATTTT. Its protein product is CASSRDRGRGGQPQHF. This rearrangement joins TRBV5-8 to TRBJ1-5, with TRBD1 matching 8 bases. The CDR3 totals 16 residues. With V trimmed by 4 bases and J by 6 bases, 12 bases remained unmatched. Germline loops: CDR1 SGHTS, CDR2 YDEGEE.

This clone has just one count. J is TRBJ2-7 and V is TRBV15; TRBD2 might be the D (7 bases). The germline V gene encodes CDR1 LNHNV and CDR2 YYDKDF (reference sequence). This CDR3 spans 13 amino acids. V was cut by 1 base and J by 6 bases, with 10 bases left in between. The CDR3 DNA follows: TGTGCCACCAGCAGAGGCGGGGGCGGCGAGCAGTACTTC. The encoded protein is CATSRGGGGEQYF.

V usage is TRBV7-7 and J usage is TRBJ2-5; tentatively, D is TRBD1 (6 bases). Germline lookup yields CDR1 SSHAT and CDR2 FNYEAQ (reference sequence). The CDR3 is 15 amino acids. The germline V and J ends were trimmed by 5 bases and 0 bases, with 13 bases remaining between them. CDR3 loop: CASSTGHQYQETQYF. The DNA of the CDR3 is TGTGCCAGCAGCACGGGACACCAGTACCAAGAGACCCAGTACTTC.

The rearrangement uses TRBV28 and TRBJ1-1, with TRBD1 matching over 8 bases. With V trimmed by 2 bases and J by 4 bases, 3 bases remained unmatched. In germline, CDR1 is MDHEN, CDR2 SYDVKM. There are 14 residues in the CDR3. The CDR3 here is CASSLQGASTEAFF. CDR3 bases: TGTGCCAGCAGTTTACAGGGGGCGAGCACTGAAGCTTTCTTT.

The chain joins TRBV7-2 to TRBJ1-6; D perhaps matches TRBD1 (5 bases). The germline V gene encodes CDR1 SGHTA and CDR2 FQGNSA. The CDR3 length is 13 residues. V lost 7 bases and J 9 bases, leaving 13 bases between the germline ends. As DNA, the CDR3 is TGTGCCAGCAAAACCAGGGATTCTTCACCCCTCCACTTT. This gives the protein CASKTRDSSPLHF.

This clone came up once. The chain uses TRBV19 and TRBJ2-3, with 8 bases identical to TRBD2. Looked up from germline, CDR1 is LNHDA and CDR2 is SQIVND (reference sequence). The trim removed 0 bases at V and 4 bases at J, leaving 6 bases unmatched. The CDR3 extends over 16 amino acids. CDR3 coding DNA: TGTGCCAGTAGTATAGATGGAGCGGGAGCGGCAGATACGCAGTATTTT. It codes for CASSIDGAGAADTQYF. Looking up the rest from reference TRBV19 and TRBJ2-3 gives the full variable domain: DGGITQSPKYLFRKEGQNVTLSCEQNLNHDAMYWYRQDPGQGLRLIYYSQIVNDFQKGDIAEGYSVSREKKESFPLTVTSAQKNPTAFYLCASSIDGAGAADTQYFGPGTRLTVL.

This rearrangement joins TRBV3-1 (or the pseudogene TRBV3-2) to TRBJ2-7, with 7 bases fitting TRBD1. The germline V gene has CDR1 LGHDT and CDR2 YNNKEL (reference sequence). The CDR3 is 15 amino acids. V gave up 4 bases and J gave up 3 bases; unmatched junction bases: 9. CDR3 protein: CASSPVKYRGYEQYF. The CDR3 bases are TGTGCCAGCAGCCCCGTCAAGTACAGGGGCTACGAGCAGTACTTC.

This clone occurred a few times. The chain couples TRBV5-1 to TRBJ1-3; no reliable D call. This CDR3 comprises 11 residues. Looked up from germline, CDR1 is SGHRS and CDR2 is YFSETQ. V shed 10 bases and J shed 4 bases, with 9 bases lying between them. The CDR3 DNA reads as TGCGCCCTGACAAGGGGAAACACCATATATTTT. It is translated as CALTRGNTIYF. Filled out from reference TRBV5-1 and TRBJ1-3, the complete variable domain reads KAGVTQTPRYLIKTRGQQVTLSCSPISGHRSVSWYQQTPGQGLQFLFEYFSETQRNKGNFPGRFSGRQFSNSRSEMNVSTLELGDSALYLCALTRGNTIYFGEGSWLTVV.

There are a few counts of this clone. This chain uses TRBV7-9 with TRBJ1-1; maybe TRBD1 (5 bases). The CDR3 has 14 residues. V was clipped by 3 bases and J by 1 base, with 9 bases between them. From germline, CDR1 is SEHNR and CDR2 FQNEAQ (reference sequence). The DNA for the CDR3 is TGTGCCAGCAGCTTCCACCAGGGGAACACTGAAGCTTTCTTT. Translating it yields CASSFHQGNTEAFF.

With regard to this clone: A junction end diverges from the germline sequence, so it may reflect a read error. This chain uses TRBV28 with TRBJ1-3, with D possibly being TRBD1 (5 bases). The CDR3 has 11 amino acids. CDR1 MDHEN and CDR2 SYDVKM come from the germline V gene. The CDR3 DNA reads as TGCACTACGGGGGCTGGAAACACCATATATTTT. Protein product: CTTGAGNTIYF.

The chain's CDR3 is CASSRSGTYEQYF. CDR3 coding DNA: TGTGCCAGCAGTAGATCAGGGACCTACGAGCAGTACTTC. The rearrangement uses TRBV28 and TRBJ2-7; possible D gene TRBD1, 5 bases. This CDR3 comprises 13 residues. Looked up from germline, CDR1 is MDHEN and CDR2 is SYDVKM. The germline V and J ends were trimmed by 5 bases and 2 bases, with 10 bases remaining between them.

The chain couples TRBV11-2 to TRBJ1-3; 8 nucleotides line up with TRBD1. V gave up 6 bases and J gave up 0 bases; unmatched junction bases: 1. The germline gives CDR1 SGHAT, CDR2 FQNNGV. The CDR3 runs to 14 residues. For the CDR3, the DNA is TGTGCCAGCAGTGGACAGGGCTCTGGAAACACCATATATTTT. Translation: CASSGQGSGNTIYF.

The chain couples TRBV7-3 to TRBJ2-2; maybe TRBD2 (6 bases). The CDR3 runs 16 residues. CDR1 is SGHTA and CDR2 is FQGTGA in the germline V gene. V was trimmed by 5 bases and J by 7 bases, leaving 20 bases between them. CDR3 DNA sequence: TGTGCCAGCAGCCTCGGACATAGAGCGGGCGGCGGGGAGCTGTTTTTT. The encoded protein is CASSLGHRAGGGELFF.

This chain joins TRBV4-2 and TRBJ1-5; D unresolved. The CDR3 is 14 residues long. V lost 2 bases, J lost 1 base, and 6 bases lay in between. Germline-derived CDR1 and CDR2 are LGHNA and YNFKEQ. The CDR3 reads CASSQTMSNQPQHF. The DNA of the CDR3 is TGTGCCAGCAGCCAAACAATGAGCAATCAGCCCCAGCATTTT.

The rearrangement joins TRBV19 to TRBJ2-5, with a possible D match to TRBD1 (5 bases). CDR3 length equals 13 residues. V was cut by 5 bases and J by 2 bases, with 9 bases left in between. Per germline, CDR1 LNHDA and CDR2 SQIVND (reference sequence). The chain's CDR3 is CASSVQEQETQYF. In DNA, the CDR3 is TGTGCCAGTAGTGTACAGGAACAAGAGACCCAGTACTTC. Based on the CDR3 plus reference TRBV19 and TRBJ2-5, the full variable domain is DGGITQSPKYLFRKEGQNVTLSCEQNLNHDAMYWYRQDPGQGLRLIYYSQIVNDFQKGDIAEGYSVSREKKESFPLTVTSAQKNPTAFYLCASSVQEQETQYFGPGTRLLVL.

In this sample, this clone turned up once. This CDR3 is CASSFYGQSSGANVLTF. The CDR3, as DNA: TGTGCCAGCAGTTTCTACGGACAGTCCTCTGGGGCCAACGTCCTGACTTTC. V gene TRBV27 combines with J gene TRBJ2-6; D possibly corresponds to TRBD1 (6 bases). V shed 3 bases and J shed 0 bases, with 12 bases lying between them. The CDR3 runs to 17 residues. Germline V CDR1 and CDR2: MNHEY, SMNVEV (reference sequence).

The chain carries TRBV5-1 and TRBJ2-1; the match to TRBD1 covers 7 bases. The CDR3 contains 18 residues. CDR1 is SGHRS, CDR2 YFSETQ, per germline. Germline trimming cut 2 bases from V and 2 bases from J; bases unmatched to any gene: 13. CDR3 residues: CASSFTANTGVTYNEQFF. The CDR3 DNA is TGCGCCAGCAGCTTTACTGCGAATACAGGGGTAACCTACAATGAGCAGTTCTTC.

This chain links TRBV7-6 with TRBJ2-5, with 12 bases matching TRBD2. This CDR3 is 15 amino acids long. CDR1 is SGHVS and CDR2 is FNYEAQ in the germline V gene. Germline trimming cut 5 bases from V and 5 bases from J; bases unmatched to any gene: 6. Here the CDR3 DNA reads TGTGCCAGCAGCCCAGGACTAGCGGGATCGGAGACCCAGTACTTC. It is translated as CASSPGLAGSETQYF.

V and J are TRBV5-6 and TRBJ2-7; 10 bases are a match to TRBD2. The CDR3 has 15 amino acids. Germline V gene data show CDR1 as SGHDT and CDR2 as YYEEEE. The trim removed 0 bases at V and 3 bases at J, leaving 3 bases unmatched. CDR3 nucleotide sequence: TGTGCCAGCAGCTTGGGACTAGCGGGCGGCTACGAGCAGTACTTC. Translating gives CASSLGLAGGYEQYF.